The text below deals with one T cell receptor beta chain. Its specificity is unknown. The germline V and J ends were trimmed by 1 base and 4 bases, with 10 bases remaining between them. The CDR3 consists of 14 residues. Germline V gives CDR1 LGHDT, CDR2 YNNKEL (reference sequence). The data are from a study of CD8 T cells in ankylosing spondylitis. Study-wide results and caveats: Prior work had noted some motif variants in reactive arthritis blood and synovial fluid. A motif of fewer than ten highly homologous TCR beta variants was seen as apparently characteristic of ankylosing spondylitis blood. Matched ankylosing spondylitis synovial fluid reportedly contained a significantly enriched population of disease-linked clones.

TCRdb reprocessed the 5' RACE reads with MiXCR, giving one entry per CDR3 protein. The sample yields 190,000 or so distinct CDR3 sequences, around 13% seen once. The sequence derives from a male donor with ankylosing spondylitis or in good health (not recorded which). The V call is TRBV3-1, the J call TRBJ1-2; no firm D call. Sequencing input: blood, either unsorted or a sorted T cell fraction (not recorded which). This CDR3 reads CASSQGPIFYGYTF. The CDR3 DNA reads TGTGCCAGCAGCCAAGGTCCGATTTTCTATGGCTACACCTTC.